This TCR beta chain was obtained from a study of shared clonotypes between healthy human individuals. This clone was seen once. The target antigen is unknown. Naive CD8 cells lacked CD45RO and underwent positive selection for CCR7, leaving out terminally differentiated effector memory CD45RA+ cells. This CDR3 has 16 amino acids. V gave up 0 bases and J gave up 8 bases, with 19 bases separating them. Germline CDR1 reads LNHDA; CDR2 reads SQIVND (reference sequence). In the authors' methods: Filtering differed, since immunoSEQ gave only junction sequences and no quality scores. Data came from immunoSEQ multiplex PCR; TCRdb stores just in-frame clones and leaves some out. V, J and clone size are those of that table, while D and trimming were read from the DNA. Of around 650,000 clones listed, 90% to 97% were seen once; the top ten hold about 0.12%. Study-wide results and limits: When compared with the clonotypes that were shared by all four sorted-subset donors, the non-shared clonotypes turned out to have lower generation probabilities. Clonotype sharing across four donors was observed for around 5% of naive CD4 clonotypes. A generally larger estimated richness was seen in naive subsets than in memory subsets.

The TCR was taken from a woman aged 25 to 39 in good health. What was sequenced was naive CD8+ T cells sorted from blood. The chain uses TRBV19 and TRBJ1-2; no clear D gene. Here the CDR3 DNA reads TGTGCCAGTAGTATAGATCTCGAGTACACATCTAAAGGCTACACCTTC. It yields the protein CASSIDLEYTSKGYTF. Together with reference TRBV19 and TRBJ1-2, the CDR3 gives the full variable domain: DGGITQSPKYLFRKEGQNVTLSCEQNLNHDAMYWYRQDPGQGLRLIYYSQIVNDFQKGDIAEGYSVSREKKESFPLTVTSAQKNPTAFYLCASSIDLEYTSKGYTFGSGTRLTVV.